This TCR beta chain is from a study of blood T cells in healthy people across ages. This clonotype has just a few counts. What it binds is unknown. Study outcomes and limitations: Age showed a roughly linear inverse relationship with TCR beta diversity per million T cells.

Through a sample-barcoded 5' primer and a J-beta primer mix, a second PCR was run for roughly 7 to 12 cycles. TCRdb used MiXCR to reprocess the 5' RACE reads, holding one entry per CDR3 protein. Of about 1.4 million distinct CDR3 sequences listed, roughly 64% are singletons. CDR1 and CDR2 from the germline V gene are SNHLY and FYNNEI. The CDR3 has 15 residues. With V trimmed by 6 bases and J by 7 bases, 11 bases remained unmatched. This receptor was obtained from a man aged 18 to 30 in good health. The chain is built from TRBV2 and TRBJ2-1; the match to TRBD2 covers 8 bases. What was sequenced was blood. The CDR3 reads CASSHGTSIGNEQFF. DNA of the CDR3: TGTGCCAGCAGCCACGGGACTAGTATAGGGAATGAGCAGTTCTTC.